The 21 T cell receptor beta chains reported below all come from one sample, sequenced in a study of blood T cell repertoires in COVID-19. Assay: immunoSEQ multiplex PCR; the TCRdb copy retains only in-frame clones and omits some. The sample includes about 130,000 clones, about four fifths of them seen just once. Sequences were obtained from peripheral blood. The receptors were gathered from a woman in her sixties or seventies with active or convalescent COVID-19.

This clone was recorded only once. The rearrangement joins TRBV20-1 to TRBJ2-5; D gene uncertain. The V end was cut by 2 bases, the J end by 4 bases, with 2 bases between. CDR1 is DFQATT, CDR2 SNEGSKA, per germline (reference sequence). CDR3 size: 10 residues. CDR3 region: CSARRETQYF. The CDR3 DNA sequence: TGCAGTGCTAGACGAGAGACCCAGTACTTC.

The chain uses TRBV4-1 and TRBJ1-5; 9 bases agree with TRBD1. Germline V lookup: CDR1 MGHRA, CDR2 YSYEKL. V trimming: 4 bases; J trimming: 7 bases; junction bases outside the gene matches: 8. The CDR3 sequence is 15 residues long. The CDR3 region has the DNA TGCGCCAGCAGCCTCACCGGGACAGGGAACCAGCCCCAGCATTTT. This codes for CASSLTGTGNQPQHF.

The rearrangement uses TRBV5-1 and TRBJ1-1; 7 bases align to TRBD1. Germline trimming cut 6 bases from V and 1 base from J; bases unmatched to any gene: 9. The CDR3 spans 15 residues. Looked up from germline, CDR1 is SGHRS and CDR2 is YFSETQ. CDR3 amino acids: CASTRGLIENTEAFF. CDR3 DNA sequence: TGCGCCAGCACTAGGGGGCTAATCGAGAACACTGAAGCTTTCTTT.

This clone came up a few times. This chain links TRBV4-1 with TRBJ2-1, with 14 bases fitting TRBD2. The germline gives CDR1 MGHRA, CDR2 YSYEKL. Germline trimming cut 3 bases from V and 13 bases from J; bases unmatched to any gene: 8. The CDR3 runs 15 residues. The CDR3 DNA reads as TGCGCCAGCAGCCATCGACTAGCGGGAGGGCCGAAACAGTTCTTC. The encoded protein is CASSHRLAGGPKQFF.

The V gene is TRBV5-4, the J gene TRBJ2-2; perhaps TRBD2 as D (6 bases). Between the trimmed V and J ends, which lost 7 bases and 2 bases, there was a span of 15 bases. The CDR3 covers 15 residues. Germline CDR1 SGHNT, CDR2 YYREEE (reference sequence). The CDR3 sequence is CASLENGGNTGELFF. The CDR3 bases are TGTGCCAGCTTAGAAAACGGGGGAAACACCGGGGAGCTGTTTTTT. The full variable domain, completed using reference TRBV5-4 and TRBJ2-2, is ETGVTQSPTHLIKTRGQQVTLRCSSQSGHNTVSWYQQALGQGPQFIFQYYREEENGRGNFPPRFSGLQFPNYSSELNVNALELDDSALYLCASLENGGNTGELFFGEGSRLTVL.

This clone was found once. The V gene is TRBV9, the J gene TRBJ2-5; TRBD1 is a possible D gene (6 bases). Trimming removed 3 bases from V and 1 base from J, with 13 bases in between. The germline CDR1 and CDR2 sequences are SGDLS and YYNGEE. The CDR3 covers 15 residues. The CDR3 sequence is CASSARLTGQETQYF. As DNA, the CDR3 is TGTGCCAGCAGCGCCCGCCTGACAGGCCAAGAGACCCAGTACTTC.

The chain couples TRBV5-1 to TRBJ2-7; 9 bases map to TRBD1. Looked up from germline, CDR1 is SGHRS and CDR2 is YFSETQ. The junction had 6 bases not matched to a gene; V was cut back by 3 bases and J by 2 bases. The CDR3 consists of 15 residues. CDR3 sequence reads: CASSSGQGSTYEQYF. The CDR3 region has the DNA TGCGCCAGCAGCTCCGGACAGGGGAGTACCTACGAGCAGTACTTC.

J is TRBJ2-3 and V is TRBV28; 7 bases map to TRBD2. There are 15 residues in the CDR3. Looked up from germline, CDR1 is MDHEN and CDR2 is SYDVKM. V shed 6 bases, J shed 6 bases, and the junction held 12 bases outside the gene matches. The CDR3 nucleotides read TGTGCCAGCAGATTCTCTCCCGGGGGAGGGGATACGCAGTATTTT. Translating gives CASRFSPGGGDTQYF.

The V call is TRBV29-1, the J call TRBJ2-7; 7 nucleotides agree with TRBD1. Germline V gives CDR1 SQVTM, CDR2 ANQGSEA. The CDR3 length is 13 residues. The V and J ends lost 1 base and 5 bases, in that order; junction bases with no gene match: 5. CDR3 region: CSVEVTGNDEQYF. CDR3 in DNA: TGCAGCGTTGAAGTGACAGGGAACGACGAGCAGTACTTC.

The rearrangement joins TRBV5-1 to TRBJ2-7, with a tentative D call TRBD1 (5 bases). The V gene's germline CDR1 is SGHRS and CDR2 YFSETQ. This CDR3 spans 13 amino acids. V gave up 2 bases and J gave up 3 bases, with 9 bases separating them. The CDR3 region has the DNA TGCGCCAGCAGCTTAGCCAGGGACTACGAGCAGTACTTC. Encoded protein: CASSLARDYEQYF.

Turning to this clone: This clone may be a read error of a much larger clone one base away. This chain connects TRBV5-4 to TRBJ2-1, with 10 bases aligning to TRBD1. This CDR3 is 15 amino acids long. Trimming at V came to 4 bases and at J to 3 bases, leaving 4 bases not matched to a gene. Germline CDR1 reads SGHNT; CDR2 reads YYREEE (reference sequence). This CDR3 reads CASSPGTGDYNEQFF. The CDR3 DNA reads as TGTGCCAGCAGCCCCGGGACAGGGGACTACAATGAGCAGTTCTTC.

The rearrangement uses TRBV29-1 and TRBJ1-2; D possibly corresponds to TRBD1 (6 bases). CDR3 length: 13 residues. Trimming took off 3 bases at V and 7 bases at J, with 15 bases between the two ends. CDR1 SQVTM and CDR2 ANQGSEA come from the germline V gene. The CDR3 region has the DNA TGCAGCGTTGATTGGGCAGGGGCTGGTGGCTACACCTTC. It encodes CSVDWAGAGGYTF.

This chain uses TRBV5-6 with TRBJ2-3; D is unresolved. The V gene lost 0 bases and the J gene lost 6 bases, with 11 bases spanning the gap. The length of the CDR3 is 14 residues. From germline, CDR1 is SGHDT and CDR2 YYEEEE. Written as DNA, the CDR3 is TGTGCCAGCAGCTTGGTGGCCACCGGGGATACGCAGTATTTT. Protein: CASSLVATGDTQYF.

The rearrangement uses TRBV7-3 and TRBJ1-6; 12 nucleotides agree with TRBD1. CDR1 SGHTA and CDR2 FQGTGA come from the germline V gene. Germline trimming cut 5 bases from V and 7 bases from J; bases unmatched to any gene: 3. The CDR3 totals 15 residues. CDR3 region: CASSAGQGANSPLHF. The CDR3 DNA reads TGTGCCAGCAGCGCGGGACAGGGGGCAAATTCACCCCTCCACTTT.

This clone has more than one count but fewer than ten. V usage is TRBV5-1 and J usage is TRBJ2-6, with TRBD1 identical over 8 bases. Germline CDR1 is SGHRS and CDR2 is YFSETQ. V shed 3 bases and J 0 bases; nucleotides not matched to a gene: 8. The CDR3 has 18 residues. CDR3 protein: CASSSTGQGYSGANVLTF. CDR3 DNA: TGCGCCAGCAGCTCTACTGGACAGGGATACTCTGGGGCCAACGTCCTGACTTTC. The full variable domain, in which reference TRBV5-1 and TRBJ2-6 provide the parts outside the CDR3, is KAGVTQTPRYLIKTRGQQVTLSCSPISGHRSVSWYQQTPGQGLQFLFEYFSETQRNKGNFPGRFSGRQFSNSRSEMNVSTLELGDSALYLCASSSTGQGYSGANVLTFGAGSRLTVL.

The V and J genes are TRBV3-1 (or the pseudogene TRBV3-2) and TRBJ2-2; no reliable D call. CDR3 length: 13 residues. Germline values: CDR1 LGHDT, CDR2 YNNKEL (reference sequence). The V end was cut by 7 bases, the J end by 5 bases, with 11 bases between. The CDR3 spells CASMFYVTGELFF. The CDR3 bases are TGTGCCAGCATGTTTTATGTGACCGGGGAGCTGTTTTTT.

The chain uses TRBV15 and TRBJ1-5, with TRBD1 matching over 7 bases. In germline, CDR1 is LNHNV, CDR2 YYDKDF (reference sequence). The CDR3 is made up of 12 amino acids. The V and J ends lost 4 bases and 9 bases, in that order; junction bases with no gene match: 3. The CDR3 sequence is CATSIRQGPQHF. CDR3 DNA sequence: TGTGCCACCAGCATTCGACAGGGGCCCCAGCATTTT.

The chain couples TRBV27 to TRBJ2-7; weak D call: TRBD2 (5 bases). Germline V gene sequence: CDR1 MNHEY, CDR2 SMNVEV (reference sequence). The CDR3 spans 13 residues. Trimming shortened V by 3 bases and J by 1 base, and 7 bases separated the two germline ends. The CDR3 sequence is CASSFGRSYEQYF. CDR3 nucleotides: TGTGCCAGCAGTTTTGGGAGATCCTACGAGCAGTACTTC.

This clone was counted once. V and J are TRBV5-6 and TRBJ2-1; TRBD2 might be the D (5 bases). Trimming stripped 5 bases from V and 10 bases from J, with 13 bases between. CDR1 is SGHDT, CDR2 YYEEEE, per germline. CDR3 length: 12 amino acids. In DNA form, the CDR3 reads TGTGCCAGCAGGATGCAGGAGCGGGAGCAGTTCTTC. Its translation: CASRMQEREQFF. The whole variable domain, remainder taken from reference TRBV5-6 and TRBJ2-1, is DAGVTQSPTHLIKTRGQQVTLRCSPKSGHDTVSWYQQALGQGPQFIFQYYEEEERQRGNFPDRFSGHQFPNYSSELNVNALLLGDSALYLCASRMQEREQFFGPGTRLTVL.

The rearrangement uses TRBV4-1 and TRBJ1-2; no firm D call. This CDR3 region has 16 residues. The V end lost 7 bases, the J end lost 0 bases, and 18 bases lay between the germline ends. Germline assignment: CDR1 MGHRA and CDR2 YSYEKL. CDR3 sequence (DNA): TGCGCCAGCACCGGATGGAGGGCAGGCCCTAACTATGGCTACACCTTC. It encodes CASTGWRAGPNYGYTF.

This clone was counted once. One end of the junction is discordant with germline, which a read error may explain. The chain joins TRBV7-9 to TRBJ2-5, with 9 bases aligning to TRBD2. Germline-derived CDR1 and CDR2 are SEHNR and FQNEAQ (reference sequence). The CDR3 runs to 17 residues. CDR3 amino acids: CASSLAGSQFRQETQYF. CDR3 DNA sequence: TGTGCCAGCAGCCTAGCGGGGAGCCAGTTTAGACAAGAGACCCAGTACTTC.